This T cell receptor beta chain originates from a study of beta chain features in type 1 diabetes. About the study: There was similarity between patients and healthy donors in age, gender and cell yields. Whole-study results and caveats: Among patients with Type 1 diabetes, TCRB CDR3s were moderately but significantly shorter in every one of the four CD4+ subsets.

A CD45RO/CCR7/CD25/CD127/CD95/CD27 panel sorted naive, central memory, regulatory and stem cell-like memory CD4+ cells. Worth noting for this clone: Its antigen remains unknown.

CDR3 length equals 14 residues. The ends were cut back, 4 bases at V and 10 bases at J, with 14 bases in the middle. Germline CDR1 is MRHNA and CDR2 is SNTAGT. Of the isolated RNA, all was reverse transcribed, and so the sequenced material was expressed TCRB transcripts. The table came from immunoSEQ multiplex PCR; TCRdb's copy has only in-frame clones and leaves some out. The sample holds about 150,000 clones, approximately 8% seen once. The material sequenced was central memory CD4+ T cells from blood. The chain has TRBV6-4 and TRBJ1-6; unclear D gene. This receptor was identified in a man aged 18 to 29 with type 1 diabetes. This chain's CDR3 is CASSVAGRGSPLHF. CDR3 DNA sequence: TGTGCCAGCAGTGTGGCGGGCCGGGGATCACCCCTCCACTTT.